The clone carrying this T cell receptor (beta chain) was detected once. This sample is part of a study of blood T cell repertoires in COVID-19. Some clones are missing from TCRdb's copy, which holds only in-frame ones; the method was immunoSEQ multiplex PCR. The sample shows about 240,000 clones, approximately 91% of them seen only once. Germline-derived CDR1 and CDR2 are SGDLS and YYNGEE. The CDR3 sequence is 15 residues long. V was cut by 0 bases and J by 3 bases, with 10 bases left in between. The sample was peripheral blood. This sequence originates from a man younger than 45 with COVID-19, enrolled during active disease. This sequence joins TRBV9 and TRBJ1-5, with unresolved D. The CDR3 loop is CASSVGGSNNQPQHF. Here the CDR3 DNA reads TGTGCCAGCAGCGTAGGAGGCTCGAACAATCAGCCCCAGCATTTT.